This TCR beta chain was sequenced for a study of cytomegalovirus exposure and HLA in healthy donors. CDR1 and CDR2 (germline): SGHAT, FQNNGV. This CDR3 is 14 amino acids long. V dropped 5 bases and J dropped 11 bases, with 21 bases sitting between them. Profiling relied on immunoSEQ multiplex PCR, and the TCRdb table lists in-frame clones only, not all of them. The sample contains about 160,000 clones, around nine tenths of which appear only once. As for this clone: As yet, its antigen is unknown.

Overall study results and limits: Associated with cytomegalovirus, according to the listing, were about 160 TCR beta chains. Researchers reported that a few CMV-associated chains were confirmed in vitro as CMV antigen-specific. Some public TCRs appeared in many individuals, while most sequences were rare.

V gene TRBV11-2 combines with J gene TRBJ1-1; D might be TRBD1 (6 bases). The sample was PBMCs. The clonotype comes from a man between 18 and 29 years old in good health and CMV-seropositive. The CDR3: CASSHTTGRVSAFF. The CDR3 nucleotides are TGTGCCAGCAGCCATACGACAGGAAGGGTGTCGGCTTTCTTT.